These 27 T cell receptor beta chains came from one sample sequenced in a study of blood T cells in healthy people across ages. The second PCR ran about 6 to 11 cycles with a sample-barcoded 5' primer and J-beta primers. TCRdb re-called the 5' RACE reads with MiXCR, one entry per CDR3 protein. This sample has 700,000 to 950,000 distinct CDR3 sequences, with roughly 60% found just once. The sequenced material came from blood. The receptors come from a man between 25 and 39 years old in good health.

This clonotype was seen only a few times. This chain joins TRBV10-3 and TRBJ1-2; D is unresolved. The germline V and J ends were trimmed by 7 bases and 3 bases, with 12 bases remaining between them. Germline V gives CDR1 ENHRY, CDR2 SYGVKD. The CDR3 length is 13 residues. CDR3 DNA sequence: TGTGCCATCACCCAAGGACGGTACTATGGCTACACCTTC. Translated: CAITQGRYYGYTF.

The sample holds a few counts of this clonotype. The chain recombines TRBV12-3 or TRBV12-4 with TRBJ2-5; D tentatively fits TRBD1 or TRBD2 (5 bases each). CDR3 size: 14 residues. The V end lost 2 bases, the J end lost 0 bases, and 7 bases lay between the germline ends. This chain's CDR3 is CASSLWGNQETQYF. The CDR3 DNA reads as TGTGCCAGCAGTTTATGGGGGAACCAAGAGACCCAGTACTTC.

This chain uses TRBV20-1 with TRBJ1-1; D gene uncertain. V was pared by 0 bases and J by 1 base, with 12 bases between. The CDR3 runs 15 residues. Looked up from germline, CDR1 is DFQATT and CDR2 is SNEGSKA (reference sequence). The CDR3 here is CSARDSGMGNTEAFF. In DNA form, the CDR3 reads TGCAGTGCTAGAGATTCCGGGATGGGGAACACTGAAGCTTTCTTT.

This clonotype was counted between two and nine times. This sequence joins TRBV20-1 and TRBJ2-7; the match to TRBD2 covers 8 bases. Germline V gives CDR1 DFQATT, CDR2 SNEGSKA (reference sequence). Losses at the gene ends were 7 bases for V and 2 bases for J; bases not matched to a gene: 7. The CDR3 runs to 13 residues. DNA for the CDR3: TGCAGTGGTCGACTAGCGAACACCTACGAGCAGTACTTC. Translation: CSGRLANTYEQYF.

The V and J genes are TRBV20-1 and TRBJ2-3; 8 nucleotides match TRBD2. After removal of 4 bases from V and 10 bases from J, the junction contained 10 bases not matched to a gene. Germline assignment: CDR1 DFQATT and CDR2 SNEGSKA (reference sequence). This CDR3 region has 13 residues. The CDR3 nucleotides are TGCAGTGCTACTAGATCGACTAGCGATCCGCAGTATTTT. It encodes CSATRSTSDPQYF.

This chain joins TRBV5-4 and TRBJ2-4; 7 bases agree with TRBD2. The J call may not be correct, given that the DNA end is closer to TRBJ2-7. This CDR3 spans 15 amino acids. Germline V gene data show CDR1 as SGHNT and CDR2 as YYREEE (reference sequence). The CDR3 loop is CASSLAGGGNYEQYF. DNA of the CDR3: TGTGCCAGCAGCTTGGCGGGGGGAGGAAACTACGAGCAGTACTTC.

CDR3: CASSGGAADSYEQYF. The CDR3 DNA is TGTGCCAGCAGTGGTGGAGCGGCCGATTCCTACGAGCAGTACTTC. J is TRBJ2-7 and V is TRBV2; TRBD2 might be the D (5 bases). Germline assignment: CDR1 SNHLY and CDR2 FYNNEI. The ends were cut back, 4 bases at V and 1 base at J, with 14 bases in the middle. CDR3 length: 15 amino acids.

This chain connects TRBV5-1 to TRBJ1-1; a weak D match, TRBD1 (5 bases). Between the trimmed V and J ends, which lost 5 bases and 3 bases, there was a span of 17 bases. This CDR3 contains 15 residues. CDR1 and CDR2 from the germline V gene are SGHRS and YFSETQ. The CDR3 loop reads CASRRGGTSDTEAFF. Written as DNA, the CDR3 is TGCGCCAGCAGACGGGGTGGGACTTCGGACACTGAAGCTTTCTTT.

A few counts support this clonotype. This chain connects TRBV5-1 to TRBJ2-6; TRBD1 agrees at 10 bases. The CDR3 has 12 amino acids. V was pared by 5 bases and J by 12 bases, with 2 bases of the junction left unmatched. The V gene's germline CDR1 is SGHRS and CDR2 YFSETQ. The CDR3 region is CASRGQGVVLTF. CDR3 in DNA: TGCGCCAGCAGAGGACAGGGGGTCGTCCTGACTTTC.

The gene calls are TRBV4-1 and TRBJ1-2; 7 bases map to TRBD1. Germline V gene lookup returns CDR1 MGHRA and CDR2 YSYEKL. V lost 5 bases, J lost 5 bases, and 8 bases stayed unmatched. The CDR3 has 14 amino acids. The CDR3 protein is CASSVTGTAYGYTF. The CDR3 DNA reads as TGCGCCAGCAGCGTGACGGGGACAGCATATGGCTACACCTTC.

This clonotype occurred a few times. The chain joins TRBV5-1 to TRBJ2-1, with D perhaps TRBD2 (5 bases). V was shortened by 3 bases and J by 2 bases, with 15 bases between the two germline ends. The germline gives CDR1 SGHRS, CDR2 YFSETQ. This CDR3 contains 16 residues. This CDR3 is CASSYSLAGAYNEQFF. CDR3 sequence (DNA): TGCGCCAGCAGCTATTCCCTTGCCGGGGCCTACAATGAGCAGTTCTTC. Drawing the rest from reference TRBV5-1 and TRBJ2-1, the complete variable domain is KAGVTQTPRYLIKTRGQQVTLSCSPISGHRSVSWYQQTPGQGLQFLFEYFSETQRNKGNFPGRFSGRQFSNSRSEMNVSTLELGDSALYLCASSYSLAGAYNEQFFGPGTRLTVL.

The chain links TRBV7-2 to TRBJ2-5; 9 bases fit TRBD1. V gave up 5 bases and J gave up 5 bases; unmatched junction bases: 9. Looked up from germline, CDR1 is SGHTA and CDR2 is FQGNSA. This CDR3 comprises 15 residues. This CDR3 reads CASSNRDRVQETQYF. CDR3 nucleotide sequence: TGTGCCAGCAGCAACCGGGACAGGGTGCAGGAGACCCAGTACTTC.

This clonotype was recorded a few times. The chain couples TRBV7-8 to TRBJ1-4; TRBD1 matches at 7 bases. Per germline, CDR1 SGHVS and CDR2 FQNEAQ. J was trimmed by 4 bases and V by 3 bases; bases with no gene match: 5. The CDR3 runs 15 residues. CDR3 protein: CASSLTGPLNEKLFF. The CDR3 nucleotides read TGTGCCAGCAGCTTGACAGGGCCCCTTAATGAAAAACTGTTTTTT.

This clonotype was detected only a few times. This chain links TRBV20-1 with TRBJ2-5, with 9 positions matching TRBD2. Germline lookup yields CDR1 DFQATT and CDR2 SNEGSKA (reference sequence). With V trimmed by 7 bases and J by 3 bases, 12 bases remained unmatched. CDR3 length: 15 amino acids. The CDR3 is CSGTSGGSAEETQYF. CDR3 DNA sequence: TGCAGTGGGACAAGCGGGGGGTCCGCGGAAGAGACCCAGTACTTC.

To note about this clonotype: One junction end does not reproduce the germline sequence, and a read error may be involved. V is TRBV7-9 and J is TRBJ1-1; D remains ambiguous. The CDR3 runs 14 residues. Germline V gene data show CDR1 as SEHNR and CDR2 as FQNEAQ (reference sequence). CDR3 loop: CASSLALANAEAFF. CDR3 sequence (DNA): TGTGCCAGCAGCTTAGCACTTGCGAACGCTGAAGCTTTCTTT.

V and J are TRBV11-2 and TRBJ1-2; D not resolved. The V gene lost 0 bases and the J gene lost 4 bases, with 18 bases spanning the gap. Looked up from germline, CDR1 is SGHAT and CDR2 is FQNNGV. The CDR3 extends over 17 amino acids. The CDR3 DNA follows: TGTGCCAGCAGCTTAGATCTGGGTGAGGGTATTGCCTATGGCTACACCTTC. Its translation: CASSLDLGEGIAYGYTF.

This sequence joins TRBV7-9 and TRBJ2-7, with 10 positions matching TRBD2. Germline CDR1 is SEHNR and CDR2 is FQNEAQ (reference sequence). The ends lost 5 bases at V and 6 bases at J; junction bases unmatched: 10. The CDR3 runs to 15 residues. The CDR3 bases are TGTGCCAGCAGCCCTCCTAGCGGGAGTTGGGTCGAGCAGTACTTC. This sequence encodes CASSPPSGSWVEQYF.

The J gene is TRBJ1-1, the V gene TRBV29-1; D not resolved. V lost 4 bases and J 3 bases, leaving 6 bases between the germline ends. Per the germline V gene, CDR1 is SQVTM and CDR2 is ANQGSEA. This CDR3 has 11 residues. The CDR3 loop is CSVVLHTEAFF. CDR3 DNA: TGCAGCGTTGTGTTGCACACTGAAGCTTTCTTT.

This clonotype has a single count. The rearrangement uses TRBV12-3 or TRBV12-4 and TRBJ1-4, with TRBD1 as a possible D gene (5 bases). The CDR3 consists of 13 residues. Trimming took off 3 bases at V and 8 bases at J, with 10 bases between the two ends. CDR3 DNA: TGTGCCAGCAGTTTTACCAGGGCCGAAAAACTGTTTTTT. This codes for CASSFTRAEKLFF.

This clonotype was counted only a few times. The CDR3 DNA follows: TGTGCCAGCAGCAGCGGAGGGACTGAAGCTTTCTTT. Protein: CASSSGGTEAFF. The chain uses TRBV27 and TRBJ1-1; no firm D call. CDR1 and CDR2 (germline): MNHEY, SMNVEV (reference sequence). V was pared by 6 bases and J by 5 bases, with 10 bases between. This CDR3 is 12 amino acids long.

The sample holds a few counts of this clonotype. The genes are TRBV12-3 or TRBV12-4 and TRBJ1-1, with a weak D call TRBD1 (5 bases). The V gene lost 7 bases and the J gene lost 1 base, with 13 bases spanning the gap. CDR3 length: 14 amino acids. The CDR3 region has the DNA TGTGCCAGCACCCCGGGGCGGACGAACACTGAAGCTTTCTTT. Protein product: CASTPGRTNTEAFF.

V gene TRBV12-3 or TRBV12-4 combines with J gene TRBJ2-1; D unresolved. V was shortened by 3 bases and J by 5 bases, with 8 bases between the two germline ends. The CDR3 loop spans 13 amino acids. CDR3 DNA: TGTGCCAGCAGTTTTGGCTCAGACAATGAGCAGTTCTTC. It is translated as CASSFGSDNEQFF.

The V gene is TRBV19, the J gene TRBJ2-1, with TRBD2 matching 13 bases. CDR1 is LNHDA, CDR2 SQIVND, per germline (reference sequence). CDR3 length: 16 amino acids. J gave up 7 bases and V 1 base, and 4 bases lay outside the gene matches. CDR3 residues: CASSIALLAGGNEQFF. The CDR3 coding sequence is TGTGCCAGTAGTATAGCGTTACTAGCGGGAGGGAATGAGCAGTTCTTC.

As for this clonotype: At one boundary the junction diverges from the germline segment, which might be a read error. This chain joins TRBV7-7 and TRBJ2-7; 8 nucleotides agree with TRBD2. The end of the DNA aligns better with TRBJ2-5, so the J call may be wrong. The CDR3 spans 14 residues. CDR1 and CDR2 (germline): SSHAT, FNYEAQ (reference sequence). CDR3 DNA: TGTGCTAGCAGCTTAACGCGGGAGGTAGAGACCCAGTACTTC. It encodes CASSLTREVETQYF.

The rearrangement joins TRBV15 to TRBJ2-1; the match to TRBD2 covers 7 bases. Judging by the DNA end, TRBJ2-7 fits better; the J call may be wrong. CDR1 is LNHNV, CDR2 YYDKDF, per germline (reference sequence). There are 17 residues in the CDR3. CDR3 sequence: CATSREVRGVSYNEQYF. CDR3 DNA sequence: TGTGCCACCAGCAGAGAAGTACGGGGGGTTTCCTACAATGAGCAGTACTTC.

At least ten counts were recorded for this clonotype. The V gene is TRBV20-1, the J gene TRBJ2-5; TRBD2 matches at 7 bases. J lost 3 bases, V lost 6 bases, and 7 bases had no gene match. Germline CDR1 reads DFQATT; CDR2 reads SNEGSKA (reference sequence). The CDR3 runs to 13 residues. CDR3 sequence (DNA): TGCAGTGCCCGACTAGCTGGAAAAGAGACCCAGTACTTC. It yields the protein CSARLAGKETQYF.

The V call is TRBV20-1, the J call TRBJ2-7, with TRBD1 matching 9 bases. The CDR3 extends over 14 amino acids. Germline V CDR1 and CDR2: DFQATT, SNEGSKA (reference sequence). The trim removed 6 bases at V and 0 bases at J, leaving 6 bases unmatched. The CDR3 loop is CSAQGQGSSYEQYF. DNA of the CDR3: TGCAGTGCCCAAGGACAGGGGAGCTCCTACGAGCAGTACTTC.